The next 32 T cell receptor beta chains were all read from a single sample in a study of early T cells in non-severe SARS-CoV-2 infection. MiXCR was run by TCRdb on the 5' RACE reads, yielding one entry per CDR3 protein. The profile shows roughly 10,000 distinct CDR3 sequences, around 5% of them singletons. Specimen: whole blood. Every receptor here comes from an adult who was a healthcare worker with PCR-confirmed SARS-CoV-2 infection or an uninfected control (not recorded which).

This clonotype was seen repeatedly, ten times or more. The J gene is TRBJ1-6, the V gene TRBV12-3 or TRBV12-4; D is uncertain. The CDR3 has 13 amino acids. V gave up 6 bases and J gave up 7 bases, with 10 bases separating them. The chain's CDR3 is CASSTDLNSPLHF. CDR3 bases: TGTGCCAGCAGCACCGATCTAAATTCACCCCTCCACTTT.

The chain joins TRBV18 to TRBJ1-6, with TRBD1 identical over 9 bases. Germline loops: CDR1 KGHSH, CDR2 LQKENI. V dropped 3 bases and J dropped 7; count of bases not matched to a gene: 13. CDR3 length equals 18 residues. CDR3 nucleotides: TGTGCCAGCTCACCCGACGCAAATCCGGGACAGGGAAATTCACCCCTCCACTTT. Translation gives CASSPDANPGQGNSPLHF.

The table lists this clonotype with many counts. The gene calls are TRBV7-9 and TRBJ1-6; D call uncertain. The CDR3 has 8 amino acids. Trimming removed 10 bases at V and 10 bases at J, with 2 bases between. Germline V gene lookup returns CDR1 SEHNR and CDR2 FQNEAQ (reference sequence). CDR3 protein: CATSPLHF. DNA of the CDR3: TGTGCCACCTCACCCCTCCACTTT.

In its sample, this clonotype is medium-sized (0.01 to 0.1%). The V gene is TRBV4-3, the J gene TRBJ2-3; the D gene is possibly TRBD1 (5 bases). Germline CDR1 is LGHNA and CDR2 is YSLEER. CDR3 length equals 14 residues. Trimming removed 0 bases from V and 4 bases from J, with 8 bases in between. CDR3 coding DNA: TGCGCCAGCAGCCAAGATTGGGGCCCAGATACGCAGTATTTT. It is translated as CASSQDWGPDTQYF.

This clonotype occurred many times. CDR3 residues: CASNLGTGGTDTQYF. The CDR3 DNA sequence: TGTGCCAGCAACCTAGGGACAGGGGGCACAGATACGCAGTATTTT. This chain links TRBV7-9 with TRBJ2-3, with TRBD1 matching 10 bases. V shed 7 bases, J shed 1 base, and the junction held 5 bases outside the gene matches. In germline, CDR1 is SEHNR, CDR2 FQNEAQ (reference sequence). The CDR3 is made up of 15 amino acids.

The rearrangement links TRBV18 to TRBJ1-1; D uncertain. Germline assignment: CDR1 KGHSH and CDR2 LQKENI. The CDR3 is 13 amino acids. The V and J ends lost 1 base and 2 bases respectively, with 5 bases between them. CDR3 coding DNA: TGTGCCAGCTCACCACTGGAAAACACTGAAGCTTTCTTT. It is translated as CASSPLENTEAFF.

At least ten counts were recorded for this clonotype. The rearrangement uses TRBV6-5 and TRBJ1-4; D ambiguous. The length of the CDR3 is 16 residues. In germline, CDR1 is MNHEY, CDR2 SVGAGI. Trimming stripped 0 bases from V and 3 bases from J, with 11 bases between. The CDR3 is CASSYSNSVANEKLFF. CDR3 in DNA: TGTGCCAGCAGTTACTCGAATTCGGTTGCTAATGAAAAACTGTTTTTT.

The CDR3 reads CASSQGGGVVDTQYF. CDR3 bases: TGTGCCAGCAGCCAAGGCGGGGGGGTTGTAGATACGCAGTATTTT. This sequence joins TRBV3-1 and TRBJ2-3; 9 bases are shared with TRBD2. Germline CDR1 is LGHDT and CDR2 is YNNKEL (reference sequence). V was pared by 1 base and J by 5 bases, with 4 bases of the junction left unmatched. The CDR3 totals 15 residues.

With regard to this clonotype: Germline and junction disagree at one end, which may indicate a read error. The chain joins TRBV7-9 to TRBJ1-4; possibly TRBD1 for D (5 bases). The CDR3 is made up of 18 amino acids. CDR1 is SEHNR and CDR2 is FQNEAQ in the germline V gene (reference sequence). CDR3 in DNA: TGTGTCAGCAGCCACTTTTCCGGGACGCCCGCAACTAATGAAAAACTGTTTTTT. This codes for CVSSHFSGTPATNEKLFF.

By frequency in the sample, this clonotype is medium-sized. The chain carries TRBV19 and TRBJ1-1; D is perhaps TRBD1 (6 bases). Trimming pared 3 bases from V and 11 bases from J, leaving 19 bases between. The germline gives CDR1 LNHDA, CDR2 SQIVND (reference sequence). This CDR3 has 14 amino acids. Written as DNA, the CDR3 is TGTGCCAGTAGTATTAACAGGGACCCGCTTGGGGCTTTCTTT. It translates to CASSINRDPLGAFF.

This clonotype was detected ten times or more. The rearrangement links TRBV6-2 or TRBV6-3 to TRBJ2-3; weak D call: TRBD1 (6 bases). The CDR3 has 16 amino acids. The germline V and J ends were trimmed by 0 bases and 4 bases, with 14 bases remaining between them. Germline lookup yields CDR1 MNHEY and CDR2 SVGEGT. The CDR3 loop reads CASSYSIRGEADTQYF. The CDR3 DNA reads as TGTGCCAGCAGTTACTCAATCAGGGGTGAGGCAGATACGCAGTATTTT.

This clonotype was counted many times. The chain is built from TRBV18 and TRBJ2-7, with D perhaps TRBD1 (5 bases). Germline CDR1 KGHSH, CDR2 LQKENI. The V end was cut by 3 bases, the J end by 4 bases, with 16 bases between. CDR3 length: 15 residues. The CDR3 spells CASSPLYQGVYEQYF. CDR3 nucleotides: TGTGCCAGCTCACCCTTGTATCAGGGCGTTTACGAGCAGTACTTC.

This clonotype was found many times. The rearrangement uses TRBV30 and TRBJ1-2; no clear D gene. The CDR3 length is 12 residues. The ends were cut back, 2 bases at V and 2 bases at J, with 6 bases in the middle. CDR1 GTSNPN and CDR2 SVGIG come from the germline V gene (reference sequence). The CDR3 DNA is TGTGCCTGGAGTTTATTAAACTATGGCTACACCTTC. It yields the protein CAWSLLNYGYTF.

This clonotype was detected ten times or more. The gene calls are TRBV10-1 and TRBJ2-7; D gene ambiguous. The germline V gene encodes CDR1 WNHNN and CDR2 SYGVQD (reference sequence). Trimming removed 4 bases at V and 3 bases at J, with 13 bases between. The CDR3 length is 14 residues. The CDR3 region has the DNA TGCGCCAGCAGTGTCGCGGAGTTCTACTACGAGCAGTACTTC. Translation gives CASSVAEFYYEQYF.

This clonotype was found many times. The chain links TRBV10-3 to TRBJ1-1; D ambiguous. The V and J ends lost 5 bases and 1 base respectively, with 5 bases between them. Germline assignment: CDR1 ENHRY and CDR2 SYGVKD. The CDR3 loop spans 12 amino acids. CDR3 region: CAISPTNTEAFF. The DNA of the CDR3 is TGTGCCATCAGTCCCACGAACACTGAAGCTTTCTTT.

Relative to its sample, this clonotype is medium-sized. This chain connects TRBV5-1 to TRBJ1-6; 9 positions agree with TRBD1. The CDR3 covers 14 residues. After removal of 3 bases from V and 10 bases from J, the junction contained 5 bases not matched to a gene. Germline V gives CDR1 SGHRS, CDR2 YFSETQ. The DNA for the CDR3 is TGCGCCAGCAGCTCGGGACAGGGAGGATCACCCCTCCACTTT. As protein: CASSSGQGGSPLHF.

This clonotype occurred many times. The V call is TRBV6-2 or TRBV6-3, the J call TRBJ1-5, with D perhaps matching TRBD1 (5 bases). Germline assignment: CDR1 MNHEY and CDR2 SVGEGT. This CDR3 has 13 residues. V was cut by 8 bases and J by 1 base, with 9 bases left in between. CDR3 residues: CASLGASNQPQHF. CDR3 DNA: TGTGCCAGCCTAGGGGCCAGCAATCAGCCCCAGCATTTT.

This clonotype was detected ten times or more. This chain joins TRBV6-1 and TRBJ2-1, with D hard to call. Trimming shortened V by 0 bases and J by 10 bases, and 25 bases separated the two germline ends. This CDR3 comprises 18 residues. From germline, CDR1 is MNHNS and CDR2 SASEGT. The DNA of the CDR3 is TGTGCCAGCAGTGAAGCTTTGGAGCGCTGGGATACCCGACCCGAGCAGTTCTTC. Translating gives CASSEALERWDTRPEQFF.

The chain combines TRBV4-2 with TRBJ2-1, with D unresolved. Germline V CDR1 and CDR2: LGHNA, YNFKEQ. The CDR3 loop spans 15 amino acids. V lost 1 base and J lost 4, with 11 bases in between. In nucleotides, the CDR3 is TGTGCCAGCAGCCAAGGCATGATAGAGTACAATGAGCAGTTCTTC. Translated, it gives CASSQGMIEYNEQFF.

In this sample, this clonotype is medium-sized. This chain links TRBV5-1 with TRBJ1-2; possible D gene TRBD1, 5 bases. The CDR3 runs to 15 residues. CDR1 and CDR2 from the germline V gene are SGHRS and YFSETQ. V dropped 1 base and J dropped 4 bases, with 14 bases sitting between them. The CDR3 region is CASSLPNRDGYGYTF. The CDR3 bases are TGCGCCAGCAGCTTGCCGAACCGGGACGGCTATGGCTACACCTTC. The variable domain in full, completed from reference TRBV5-1 and TRBJ1-2, reads KAGVTQTPRYLIKTRGQQVTLSCSPISGHRSVSWYQQTPGQGLQFLFEYFSETQRNKGNFPGRFSGRQFSNSRSEMNVSTLELGDSALYLCASSLPNRDGYGYTFGSGTRLTVV.

This clonotype was recorded a few times. V gene TRBV4-3 combines with J gene TRBJ2-1, with TRBD2 matching over 10 bases. The germline V gene encodes CDR1 LGHNA and CDR2 YSLEER. J gave up 2 bases and V 0 bases, and 4 bases lay outside the gene matches. CDR3 size: 17 residues. The CDR3 nucleotides are TGCGCCAGCAGCCAAGATAGGCTAGCGGGGGCCTACAATGAGCAGTTCTTC. This gives the protein CASSQDRLAGAYNEQFF.

This clonotype appeared once. A single base separates this from a much larger clone, so it may be a read error. The chain joins TRBV18 to TRBJ1-6, with no clear D. The V gene's germline CDR1 is KGHSH and CDR2 LQKENI. The CDR3 totals 13 residues. The CDR3: CTSSPTRDSPLHF. Written as DNA, the CDR3 is TGTACCAGCTCACCGACTAGGGATTCACCCCTCCACTTT.

This clonotype is categorized as medium-sized. The chain combines TRBV19 with TRBJ2-2; D unclear. The length of the CDR3 is 17 residues. Trimming pared 5 bases from V and 0 bases from J, leaving 16 bases between. CDR1 LNHDA and CDR2 SQIVND come from the germline V gene (reference sequence). DNA of the CDR3: TGTGCCAGTAGTGCCTTATGGGCGTCGGCGAACACCGGGGAGCTGTTTTTT. It yields the protein CASSALWASANTGELFF.

This clonotype has a handful of counts. The gene calls are TRBV7-2 and TRBJ1-5; possible D gene TRBD1, 6 bases. Germline-derived CDR1 and CDR2 are SGHTA and FQGNSA. The ends were cut back, 5 bases at V and 5 bases at J, with 16 bases in the middle. The CDR3 loop spans 15 amino acids. The CDR3 region is CASSLGGQGHQPQHF. The CDR3 DNA is TGTGCCAGCAGCCTAGGGGGGCAGGGCCATCAGCCCCAGCATTTT.

This clonotype was seen repeatedly, ten times or more. This rearrangement joins TRBV18 to TRBJ2-1; D perhaps matches TRBD1 (6 bases). V lost 0 bases and J lost 0, with 9 bases in between. There are 16 residues in the CDR3. Germline CDR1 is KGHSH and CDR2 is LQKENI. In DNA form, the CDR3 reads TGTGCCAGCTCACCACCAGCAGGGGTCTCCTACAATGAGCAGTTCTTC. Translated, it gives CASSPPAGVSYNEQFF.

By its share, this clonotype is medium-sized. This chain uses TRBV5-5 with TRBJ1-1; D gene uncertain. This CDR3 is built from 16 residues. Between the trimmed V and J ends, which lost 2 bases and 1 base, there was a span of 15 bases. Germline V lookup: CDR1 SGHKS, CDR2 YYEKEE (reference sequence). As DNA, the CDR3 is TGTGCCAGCAGCTTCCCTTCCGGAGGGCGGAACACTGAAGCTTTCTTT. Amino acid sequence: CASSFPSGGRNTEAFF.

This clonotype occurred many times. The CDR3 DNA follows: TGTGCCAGCAGTCGGGAACGGTGGGCCAATGAGCAGTTCTTC. Residues: CASSRERWANEQFF. The chain is built from TRBV11-2 and TRBJ2-1; tentative D call: TRBD2 (5 bases). The CDR3 covers 14 residues. Germline CDR1 and CDR2: SGHAT and FQNNGV. Trimming took off 6 bases at V and 6 bases at J, with 15 bases between the two ends.

This clonotype was seen more than once but under ten times. Here the CDR3 reads CASNFRNYGYTF. The CDR3 coding sequence is TGTGCCAGTAATTTCAGGAACTATGGCTACACCTTC. The gene calls are TRBV19 and TRBJ1-2; no definite D call. Trimming took off 7 bases at V and 2 bases at J, with 8 bases between the two ends. This CDR3 comprises 12 residues. Germline values: CDR1 LNHDA, CDR2 SQIVND (reference sequence).

By share, this clonotype counts as medium-sized. The chain recombines TRBV14 with TRBJ1-2; the D is unclear. V was cut by 5 bases and J by 4 bases, with 17 bases left in between. The CDR3 totals 15 residues. Germline values: CDR1 SGHDN, CDR2 FVKESK. The DNA for the CDR3 is TGTGCCAGCAGCGAGGGCCAGCAAGGGATCTATGGCTACACCTTC. This sequence encodes CASSEGQQGIYGYTF.

This clonotype showed up many times. This chain links TRBV20-1 with TRBJ2-7, with 7 positions matching TRBD2. Germline V gives CDR1 DFQATT, CDR2 SNEGSKA (reference sequence). The J segment lost 3 bases and the V segment lost 4 bases, leaving 6 bases of the junction unmatched. The CDR3 runs 13 residues. Here the CDR3 DNA reads TGCAGTGCTATCTCTAGCGGCGACTACGAGCAGTACTTC. Encoded protein: CSAISSGDYEQYF.

This clonotype was recorded at least ten times. The rearrangement uses TRBV2 and TRBJ2-3; D is uncertain. CDR3 size: 11 residues. Germline CDR1 reads SNHLY; CDR2 reads FYNNEI. Trimming cost V 3 bases and J 8 bases, with 6 bases left between them. The CDR3 DNA is TGTGCCAGCAGTGAGGACCGTACGCAGTATTTT. Protein product: CASSEDRTQYF.

This clonotype was seen many times. V gene TRBV20-1 combines with J gene TRBJ2-7; tentatively, D is TRBD1 (5 bases). The CDR3 sequence is 12 residues long. Trimming removed 6 bases at V and 6 bases at J, with 15 bases between. In germline, CDR1 is DFQATT, CDR2 SNEGSKA (reference sequence). The CDR3 reads CSATNPTAEQYF. CDR3 nucleotides: TGCAGTGCCACTAACCCGACAGCCGAGCAGTACTTC.